The following is a T cell receptor (beta chain) sequence with its context. As yet, its antigen is unknown. The sample belongs to a study of CD8+CD57+ T cells in acquired aplastic anemia. Turning to the study itself: Sorting CD4+ and CD8+ cells gave DNA averaging about 2.9 ug. Study-level points and caveats: Patients had approximately 30 CD8+ CDR3 sequences in common with controls (the shared set). A significant difference in CD8+ Simpson's diversity between patients and controls was not found.

Trimming removed 1 base at V and 3 bases at J, with 11 bases between. Per germline, CDR1 SGHRS and CDR2 YFSETQ. This CDR3 has 14 amino acids. Those patients picked for sequencing had displayed CD8+CD57+ cell expansion on flow cytometry. There were no patients without severe acquired aplastic anemia. According to the study, genomic DNA was the template for TCR beta VDJ and CDR3 profiling. From the reads, TCRdb called clonotypes with MiXCR, one entry per CDR3 protein. Here the sample spans some 200,000 distinct CDR3 sequences, 65% being singletons. Material: sorted CD4+, CD8+, or CD8+CD57+ T cells (not recorded which) from PBMCs. The receptor's source is a human donor with aplastic anemia. V gene TRBV5-1 combines with J gene TRBJ2-7; D possibly corresponds to TRBD2 (5 bases). This chain's CDR3 is CASSLLRGDYEQYF. Written as DNA, the CDR3 is TGCGCCAGCAGCTTGCTCCGGGGAGACTACGAGCAGTACTTC.